One sample yielded the 22 T cell receptor beta chains listed below, sequenced in a study of early T cells in non-severe SARS-CoV-2 infection. TCRdb re-derived calls from the 5' RACE reads in MiXCR, one entry per CDR3 protein. The sample shows around 26,000 distinct CDR3 sequences, roughly 4.8% of them seen only once. The sequenced material came from whole blood. The receptor set was obtained from an adult who was a healthcare worker with PCR-confirmed SARS-CoV-2 infection or an uninfected control (not recorded which).

This clonotype was detected many times. The rearrangement uses TRBV3-1 and TRBJ1-6, with D uncertain. From germline, CDR1 is LGHDT and CDR2 YNNKEL (reference sequence). Trimming cost V 4 bases and J 5 bases, with 6 bases left between them. This CDR3 is 13 amino acids long. The CDR3: CASSPQNNSPLHF. The CDR3 DNA reads TGTGCCAGCAGCCCCCAAAATAATTCACCCCTCCACTTT. Looking up the rest from reference TRBV3-1 and TRBJ1-6 gives the full variable domain: DTAVSQTPKYLVTQMGNDKSIKCEQNLGHDTMYWYKQDSKKFLKIMFSYNNKELIINETVPNRFSPKSPDKAHLNLHINSLELGDSAVYFCASSPQNNSPLHFGNGTRLTVT.

V usage is TRBV7-2 and J usage is TRBJ2-2; D remains ambiguous. Looked up from germline, CDR1 is SGHTA and CDR2 is FQGNSA. The length of the CDR3 is 15 residues. With 1 base removed from V and 4 bases from J, the gap between germline ends came to 10 bases. The CDR3 DNA reads as TGTGCCAGCAGCTTAGGAGGCAGCTCCACCGGGGAGCTGTTTTTT. Encoded protein: CASSLGGSSTGELFF.

This clonotype was counted a few times. The genes are TRBV25-1 and TRBJ1-1; 7 bases are shared with TRBD1. CDR3 length equals 15 residues. Losses at the gene ends were 1 base for V and 0 bases for J; bases not matched to a gene: 2. CDR1 and CDR2 from the germline V gene are MGHDK and SYGVNS. DNA for the CDR3: TGTGCCAGCAGTGAATGGACAGGAGTGAACACTGAAGCTTTCTTT. Its translation is CASSEWTGVNTEAFF.

The sample holds many counts of this clonotype. V gene TRBV11-2 combines with J gene TRBJ2-1, with 11 bases fitting TRBD2. This CDR3 is 17 amino acids long. CDR1 is SGHAT, CDR2 FQNNGV, per germline. The V gene end was trimmed by 5 bases and the J gene end by 6 bases; junction bases not matched to a gene: 12. In DNA, the CDR3 is TGTGCCAGCAGCCCCCTGAGGGTAGCGGGGGGGCGCAATGAGCAGTTCTTC. It translates to CASSPLRVAGGRNEQFF.

This clonotype was recorded many times. J is TRBJ1-1 and V is TRBV29-1; D might be TRBD1 (5 bases). The CDR3 spans 14 residues. Germline assignment: CDR1 SQVTM and CDR2 ANQGSEA. The V and J ends lost 4 bases and 0 bases respectively, with 12 bases between them. The CDR3 loop reads CSVVRGLMNTEAFF. CDR3 bases: TGCAGCGTTGTTAGGGGCCTCATGAACACTGAAGCTTTCTTT.

The rearrangement uses TRBV6-5 and TRBJ1-1; D not resolved. Trimming cost V 5 bases and J 7 bases, with 8 bases left between them. Germline loops: CDR1 MNHEY, CDR2 SVGAGI. The CDR3 runs to 11 residues. The CDR3 loop is CASSHLNEAFF. CDR3 DNA: TGTGCCAGCAGTCACCTTAATGAAGCTTTCTTT.

This clonotype was counted many times. The rearrangement uses TRBV15 and TRBJ2-1, with TRBD2 matching over 7 bases. The CDR3 sequence is 13 residues long. Germline loops: CDR1 LNHNV, CDR2 YYDKDF (reference sequence). Trimming cost V 1 base and J 12 bases; bases outside gene matches: 6. In DNA, the CDR3 is TGTGCCACCAGCAGAGGGGGAGGGGAGCGGCAGTTCTTC. It encodes CATSRGGGERQFF.

This clonotype is medium-sized. This chain joins TRBV5-1 and TRBJ1-1; tentative D call: TRBD1 (5 bases). The V gene's germline CDR1 is SGHRS and CDR2 YFSETQ. V was clipped by 2 bases and J by 8 bases, with 19 bases between them. The CDR3 covers 15 residues. The CDR3 spells CASSFTPEGRGEAFF. Here the CDR3 DNA reads TGCGCCAGCAGCTTCACTCCAGAGGGGAGGGGCGAAGCTTTCTTT.

This clonotype was detected many times. CDR3 DNA: TGTGCCAGCTCACCCGGAGAGTCGTTAAGCTCACCCCTCCACTTT. Amino acids: CASSPGESLSSPLHF. The J gene is TRBJ1-6, the V gene TRBV18; D gene unclear. The CDR3 extends over 15 amino acids. Germline lookup yields CDR1 KGHSH and CDR2 LQKENI. V gave up 3 bases and J gave up 10 bases, with 16 bases separating them.

This clonotype was found many times. The rearrangement joins TRBV6-6 to TRBJ1-1; 8 bases are a match to TRBD1. This CDR3 is built from 15 residues. Germline V gene sequence: CDR1 MNHNY, CDR2 SVGAGI (reference sequence). With V trimmed by 6 bases and J by 5 bases, 11 bases remained unmatched. CDR3 in DNA: TGTGCCAGCAGCCCCGGGGGGACAGGAGAGACTGAAGCTTTCTTT. Its translation is CASSPGGTGETEAFF.

J is TRBJ2-1 and V is TRBV18, with a tentative D call TRBD2 (7 bases). The CDR3 totals 15 residues. Germline values: CDR1 KGHSH, CDR2 LQKENI. V lost 5 bases to trimming and J lost 2 bases, with 13 bases between them. The CDR3, as DNA: TGTGCCAGCTCAACCCGCGGGGGCGCCTACAATGAGCAGTTCTTC. Its translation is CASSTRGGAYNEQFF.

The sample holds many counts of this clonotype. The rearrangement uses TRBV7-3 and TRBJ1-1; no firm D call. Trimming took off 4 bases at V and 4 bases at J, with 13 bases between the two ends. The CDR3 length is 14 residues. Germline values: CDR1 SGHTA, CDR2 FQGTGA. The CDR3 nucleotides are TGTGCCAGCAGCTCCTCCAAGGGAGTCACTGAAGCTTTCTTT. The encoded protein is CASSSSKGVTEAFF.

This sequence joins TRBV18 and TRBJ2-1; possibly TRBD1 or TRBD2 for D (5 bases each). The CDR3 runs 13 residues. Trimming shortened V by 3 bases and J by 6 bases, and 9 bases separated the two germline ends. The V gene's germline CDR1 is KGHSH and CDR2 LQKENI. The CDR3 nucleotides read TGTGCCAGCTCACCCCGAGGGGCCAATGAGCAGTTCTTC. As protein: CASSPRGANEQFF.

The J gene is TRBJ2-7, the V gene TRBV2, with D possibly being TRBD1 or TRBD2 (5 bases each). This CDR3 comprises 11 residues. CDR1 and CDR2 from the germline V gene are SNHLY and FYNNEI. Written as DNA, the CDR3 is TGTGTCAGAGGGGTTGAAGGCGAGCAGTACTTC. Its translation is CVRGVEGEQYF.

V is TRBV18 and J is TRBJ2-2; 11 bases are a match to TRBD2. Germline assignment: CDR1 KGHSH and CDR2 LQKENI. This CDR3 region has 15 residues. V dropped 6 bases and J dropped 6; count of bases not matched to a gene: 6. The CDR3 sequence: CASSRGTSGPGELFF. The CDR3 bases are TGTGCCAGCTCCCGAGGGACTAGCGGACCCGGGGAGCTGTTTTTT.

This clonotype was seen ten or more times. The chain links TRBV29-1 to TRBJ2-3, with 7 bases aligning to TRBD2. CDR1 SQVTM and CDR2 ANQGSEA come from the germline V gene. The CDR3 is 12 residues long. With 6 bases clipped from V and 3 bases from J, the junction kept 3 bases outside the gene matches. As DNA, the CDR3 is TGCAGCGTGGACGGGGGGACAGATACGCAGTATTTT. Protein sequence: CSVDGGTDTQYF.

This chain uses TRBV20-1 with TRBJ1-2; 7 bases match TRBD1. J lost 5 bases, V lost 6 bases, and 6 bases had no gene match. CDR3 length equals 12 residues. Germline CDR1 is DFQATT and CDR2 is SNEGSKA (reference sequence). This chain's CDR3 is CSAWDRTYGYTF. CDR3 DNA sequence: TGCAGTGCCTGGGACAGAACATATGGCTACACCTTC.

This chain connects TRBV19 to TRBJ2-7; D call uncertain. V lost 8 bases to trimming and J lost 2 bases, with 7 bases between them. This CDR3 has 11 amino acids. CDR1 is LNHDA and CDR2 is SQIVND in the germline V gene (reference sequence). As DNA, the CDR3 is TGTGCCAGTGGGTGGGCCTACGAGCAGTACTTC. Protein: CASGWAYEQYF.

This clonotype was seen repeatedly, ten times or more. This chain uses TRBV20-1 with TRBJ1-5; D unclear. The germline CDR1 and CDR2 sequences are DFQATT and SNEGSKA (reference sequence). The V gene lost 5 bases and the J gene lost 2 bases, with 16 bases spanning the gap. The CDR3 consists of 15 residues. CDR3: CSAGGVLRGNQPQHF. Written as DNA, the CDR3 is TGCAGTGCTGGCGGGGTCCTAAGAGGCAATCAGCCCCAGCATTTT.

This clonotype was recorded many times. The chain carries TRBV15 and TRBJ2-3, with a possible D match to TRBD2 (6 bases). Per germline, CDR1 LNHNV and CDR2 YYDKDF (reference sequence). Trimming took 0 bases from V and 2 from J, leaving 12 bases between them. This CDR3 comprises 16 residues. CDR3 in amino acids: CATSRDGRIPTDTQYF. The CDR3 DNA follows: TGTGCCACCAGCAGAGATGGGAGGATCCCCACAGATACGCAGTATTTT.

The sample holds many counts of this clonotype. J is TRBJ1-6 and V is TRBV6-1; no reliable D call. The germline V and J ends were trimmed by 1 base and 4 bases, with 14 bases remaining between them. The CDR3 is 17 amino acids. The germline V gene encodes CDR1 MNHNS and CDR2 SASEGT. This chain's CDR3 is CASSEGPKFLYNSPLHF. CDR3 coding DNA: TGTGCCAGCAGTGAAGGACCGAAGTTCCTTTATAATTCACCCCTCCACTTT.

The V call is TRBV6-5, the J call TRBJ2-5; D is unresolved. Germline values: CDR1 MNHEY, CDR2 SVGAGI. V was shortened by 4 bases and J by 5 bases, with 8 bases between the two germline ends. The CDR3 has 12 amino acids. The CDR3 DNA sequence: TGTGCCAGCAGTTCCGGGCCGGAGACCCAGTACTTC. This sequence encodes CASSSGPETQYF.